The 26 T cell receptor beta chains below come from one sample, sequenced in a study of T cell responses to AZD1222 COVID-19 vaccine. Measured with immunoSEQ multiplex PCR; TCRdb has only the in-frame clones, and not every one. The sample yields 85,000 to 130,000 clones, about 90% seen once. The input for sequencing was peripheral blood, taken on day 0 of AZD1222 vaccination. Source of these receptors: an adult in good health.

This clone has only one observation. DNA for the CDR3: TGTGCCAGTAGACGACTAGCGGGGGGGTATAGCACCGGGGAGCTGTTTTTT. It specifies CASRRLAGGYSTGELFF. This chain joins TRBV19 and TRBJ2-2, with 14 bases aligning to TRBD2. V trimming: 6 bases; J trimming: 4 bases; junction bases outside the gene matches: 7. CDR3 length: 17 amino acids. CDR1 and CDR2 (germline): LNHDA, SQIVND (reference sequence).

The chain is built from TRBV6-5 and TRBJ1-6, with 10 nucleotides matching TRBD1. CDR3 length: 15 residues. Looked up from germline, CDR1 is MNHEY and CDR2 is SVGAGI. J gave up 7 bases and V 4 bases, and 4 bases lay outside the gene matches. The CDR3 reads CASSFDRGQNSPLHF. The DNA of the CDR3 is TGTGCCAGCAGTTTTGACAGGGGGCAGAATTCACCCCTCCACTTT.

The chain links TRBV28 to TRBJ2-7; D uncertain. The length of the CDR3 is 13 residues. CDR1 and CDR2 (germline): MDHEN, SYDVKM. The V and J ends lost 6 bases and 3 bases respectively, with 12 bases between them. The CDR3 reads CASRSPSGYEQYF. The CDR3 DNA reads as TGTGCCAGCAGAAGCCCGTCCGGCTACGAGCAGTACTTC.

This clone occurred many times. The chain couples TRBV4-2 to TRBJ2-7, with D possibly being TRBD2 (7 bases). The CDR3 runs to 16 residues. Trimming took 0 bases from V and 4 from J, leaving 16 bases between them. Per germline, CDR1 LGHNA and CDR2 YNFKEQ. CDR3 coding DNA: TGTGCCAGCAGCCAAGATGCCGGGGGGCAGGTGTACGAGCAGTACTTC. Translated, it gives CASSQDAGGQVYEQYF.

V is TRBV4-3 and J is TRBJ2-3; D is ambiguous. The germline V gene encodes CDR1 LGHNA and CDR2 YSLEER. The CDR3 has 11 residues. Trimming removed 2 bases from V and 7 bases from J, with 4 bases in between. CDR3 amino acids: CASSQCNTQYF. CDR3 DNA sequence: TGCGCCAGCAGCCAATGTAATACGCAGTATTTT.

This clone was seen a single time. The chain employs TRBV11-2 and TRBJ1-6; 7 bases line up with TRBD1. This CDR3 is built from 16 residues. The germline V gene has CDR1 SGHAT and CDR2 FQNNGV. The V segment lost 7 bases and the J segment 9 bases; nucleotides outside the gene matches: 15. CDR3 nucleotide sequence: TGTGCCAGCACCCAGGGGGTGATGGCAGGAAGTTCACCCCTCCACTTT. Translation gives CASTQGVMAGSSPLHF.

The V and J genes are TRBV27 and TRBJ2-2, with D maybe TRBD2 (6 bases). The CDR3 runs 14 residues. CDR1 and CDR2 from the germline V gene are MNHEY and SMNVEV (reference sequence). Trimming pared 3 bases from V and 6 bases from J, leaving 11 bases between. The CDR3 DNA reads TGTGCCAGCAGTTTCACCTGGAGGGCCGGGGAGCTGTTTTTT. Its protein is CASSFTWRAGELFF.

The chain couples TRBV20-1 to TRBJ2-7, with D tentatively TRBD2 (5 bases). This CDR3 is 11 amino acids long. Germline CDR1 DFQATT, CDR2 SNEGSKA (reference sequence). V was clipped by 8 bases and J by 4 bases, with 12 bases between them. The CDR3 is CSISEAYEQYF. CDR3 nucleotides: TGCAGTATTAGCGAGGCTTACGAGCAGTACTTC.

This rearrangement joins TRBV29-1 to TRBJ2-5; TRBD1 matches 12 bases. CDR3 length equals 15 residues. CDR1 is SQVTM, CDR2 ANQGSEA, per germline. V trimming: 5 bases; J trimming: 5 bases; junction bases outside the gene matches: 9. This CDR3 reads CSVSRDRGLGETQYF. CDR3 in DNA: TGCAGCGTTTCCCGGGACAGGGGGCTCGGGGAGACCCAGTACTTC.

V usage is TRBV18 and J usage is TRBJ1-2; weak D call: TRBD1 (6 bases). Per germline, CDR1 KGHSH and CDR2 LQKENI. There are 14 residues in the CDR3. V lost 3 bases and J lost 4, with 12 bases in between. The DNA for the CDR3 is TGTGCCAGCTCACCGAGCCGGGACACCTATGGCTACACCTTC. Encoded protein: CASSPSRDTYGYTF.

V gene TRBV19 combines with J gene TRBJ1-6; 7 nucleotides line up with TRBD1. V trimming: 10 bases; J trimming: 3 bases; junction bases outside the gene matches: 9. CDR3 size: 15 residues. Germline V gene lookup returns CDR1 LNHDA and CDR2 SQIVND (reference sequence). CDR3 bases: TGTGCCACCTCTTACAGGGGCGTCTATAATTCACCCCTCCACTTT. Amino acids: CATSYRGVYNSPLHF.

J is TRBJ1-2 and V is TRBV4-1; D remains ambiguous. Germline lookup yields CDR1 MGHRA and CDR2 YSYEKL. The CDR3 totals 13 residues. Deletions cut 0 bases from V and 6 bases from J, with 8 bases between. The CDR3 coding sequence is TGCGCCAGCAGCCAAGATAGTGGAGATGGCTACACCTTC. This gives the protein CASSQDSGDGYTF.

J is TRBJ2-3 and V is TRBV28; perhaps TRBD1 as D (7 bases). The V and J ends lost 8 bases and 0 bases respectively, with 15 bases between them. This CDR3 is built from 15 residues. Germline V CDR1 and CDR2: MDHEN, SYDVKM. The CDR3 spells CASRGGTASTDTQYF. The CDR3 bases are TGTGCCAGCCGCGGAGGGACAGCGAGCACAGATACGCAGTATTTT. Full variable domain (outside the CDR3, taken from reference TRBV28 and TRBJ2-3): DVKVTQSSRYLVKRTGEKVFLECVQDMDHENMFWYRQDPGLGLRLIYFSYDVKMKEKGDIPEGYSVSREKKERFSLILESASTNQTSMYLCASRGGTASTDTQYFGPGTRLTVL.

The chain has TRBV19 and TRBJ1-5, with D uncertain. In germline, CDR1 is LNHDA, CDR2 SQIVND (reference sequence). With 2 bases removed from V and 1 base from J, the gap between germline ends came to 6 bases. This CDR3 region has 14 residues. The CDR3 loop is CASSIWGSNQPQHF. CDR3 bases: TGTGCCAGTAGTATATGGGGAAGCAATCAGCCCCAGCATTTT.

V and J are TRBV7-2 and TRBJ1-3, with D unclear. Germline V gene lookup returns CDR1 SGHTA and CDR2 FQGNSA. Trimming cost V 1 base and J 0 bases, with 7 bases left between them. The CDR3 runs 15 residues. CDR3 coding DNA: TGTGCCAGCAGCTTAGTCGGCAGCTCTGGAAACACCATATATTTT. The encoded protein is CASSLVGSSGNTIYF.

In this sample, this clone turned up once. The V gene is TRBV9, the J gene TRBJ2-7; no clear D gene. Germline CDR1 and CDR2: SGDLS and YYNGEE. The CDR3 consists of 12 residues. V lost 3 bases, J lost 3 bases, and 7 bases lay in between. The CDR3, as DNA: TGTGCCAGCAGCGCTAATATCTACGAGCAGTACTTC. It encodes CASSANIYEQYF.

The rearrangement uses TRBV30 and TRBJ2-2, with D hard to call. Trimming took off 4 bases at V and 1 base at J, with 7 bases between the two ends. This CDR3 contains 13 residues. In germline, CDR1 is GTSNPN, CDR2 SVGIG (reference sequence). In DNA form, the CDR3 reads TGTGCCTGGACGGTTGGGAACACCGGGGAGCTGTTTTTT. Translation gives CAWTVGNTGELFF.

The V gene is TRBV7-9, the J gene TRBJ2-2; 7 bases match TRBD1. CDR1 and CDR2 from the germline V gene are SEHNR and FQNEAQ (reference sequence). The CDR3 has 13 residues. V lost 5 bases to trimming and J lost 7 bases; unmatched junction nucleotides: 4. The CDR3 DNA reads TGTGCCAGCAGCGACAGGGCTGGCGGGGAGCTGTTTTTT. Translating it yields CASSDRAGGELFF.

This clone was counted once. The chain has TRBV9 and TRBJ2-5, with D unresolved. V lost 4 bases and J 0 bases, leaving 7 bases between the germline ends. Per the germline V gene, CDR1 is SGDLS and CDR2 is YYNGEE. This CDR3 comprises 13 residues. CDR3 bases: TGTGCCAGCAGCTATGGGAACCAAGAGACCCAGTACTTC. Protein product: CASSYGNQETQYF.

This clone was counted a single time. This chain uses TRBV6-6 with TRBJ1-2; D ambiguous. CDR1 and CDR2 (germline): MNHNY, SVGAGI (reference sequence). V was clipped by 0 bases and J by 1 base, with 3 bases between them. The CDR3 is 13 amino acids. This CDR3 is CASSYSINYGYTF. The CDR3 DNA is TGTGCCAGCAGTTACTCGATTAACTATGGCTACACCTTC.

The V gene is TRBV4-2, the J gene TRBJ2-1, with no clear D. This CDR3 has 14 amino acids. Germline V gene lookup returns CDR1 LGHNA and CDR2 YNFKEQ. V lost 0 bases and J 14 bases, leaving 17 bases between the germline ends. The CDR3 DNA follows: TGTGCCAGCAGCCAAGATGTCTCGCGGAGAGAGGAGTTCTTC. Translation: CASSQDVSRREEFF.

The genes are TRBV10-1 and TRBJ2-3, with no clear D. This CDR3 region has 14 residues. CDR1 is WNHNN, CDR2 SYGVQD, per germline (reference sequence). V was shortened by 4 bases and J by 0 bases, with 8 bases between the two germline ends. CDR3: CASSVAYSTDTQYF. DNA of the CDR3: TGCGCCAGCAGTGTCGCTTACAGCACAGATACGCAGTATTTT.

This CDR3 is CASSLGGYTGTSSYEQYF. Written as DNA, the CDR3 is TGTGCCAGCAGCTTAGGGGGTTATACAGGGACCAGCTCCTACGAGCAGTACTTC. The V call is TRBV7-9, the J call TRBJ2-7; TRBD1 is a possible D gene (6 bases). Deletions cut 1 base from V and 0 bases from J, with 19 bases between. Germline-derived CDR1 and CDR2 are SEHNR and FQNEAQ (reference sequence). The CDR3 loop spans 18 amino acids.

This clone was seen a few times. The chain has TRBV4-2 and TRBJ2-7; D is possibly TRBD1 (8 bases). The CDR3 is 18 residues long. Deletions cut 0 bases from V and 4 bases from J, with 22 bases between. Germline-derived CDR1 and CDR2 are LGHNA and YNFKEQ. DNA of the CDR3: TGTGCCAGCAGCCAAGATCAGTGGGGGGGACAGGACCCTTACGAGCAGTACTTC. Protein product: CASSQDQWGGQDPYEQYF.

Only one count was recorded for this clone. V usage is TRBV4-1 and J usage is TRBJ1-2, with 10 bases fitting TRBD1. Germline V gives CDR1 MGHRA, CDR2 YSYEKL. After removal of 2 bases from V and 6 bases from J, the junction contained 6 bases not matched to a gene. The length of the CDR3 is 15 residues. In nucleotides, the CDR3 is TGCGCCAGCAGCCAACAAGCCGGGACAGGGGATGGCTACACCTTC. Its protein product is CASSQQAGTGDGYTF.

The CDR3: CASSLTATYNSPLHF. The CDR3 DNA sequence: TGTGCCAGCAGTCTGACCGCGACTTATAATTCACCCCTCCACTTT. The rearrangement joins TRBV6-5 to TRBJ1-6; D not resolved. CDR1 is MNHEY, CDR2 SVGAGI, per germline. The CDR3 totals 15 residues. Trimming shortened V by 5 bases and J by 4 bases, and 12 bases separated the two germline ends.